This T cell receptor (beta chain) was identified during a study of blood T cells in healthy people across ages. Total RNA, at least 5.5 micrograms per sample, came from PBMCs. Germline CDR1 SGHVS, CDR2 FQNEAQ. With V trimmed by 1 base and J by 2 bases, 3 bases remained unmatched. CDR3 size: 16 residues. A sample-barcoded 5' primer and a J-beta primer mix were used in a second PCR of roughly 7 to 12 cycles. A template-switch adaptor with 12 random nucleotides tagged each cDNA molecule. TCRdb re-derived calls from the 5' RACE reads in MiXCR, one entry per CDR3 protein. This sample has approximately 790,000 distinct CDR3 sequences; 60% to 80% occur once, and the top ten carry 25% to 35%. This clonotype was counted between two and nine times.

This chain joins TRBV7-8 and TRBJ2-3; 10 nucleotides match TRBD1. The sample consisted of blood. The receptor comes from a young man in good health. The CDR3 bases are TGTGCCAGCAGCTTAGGGACAGGGGGTACCACAGATACGCAGTATTTT. Protein: CASSLGTGGTTDTQYF.